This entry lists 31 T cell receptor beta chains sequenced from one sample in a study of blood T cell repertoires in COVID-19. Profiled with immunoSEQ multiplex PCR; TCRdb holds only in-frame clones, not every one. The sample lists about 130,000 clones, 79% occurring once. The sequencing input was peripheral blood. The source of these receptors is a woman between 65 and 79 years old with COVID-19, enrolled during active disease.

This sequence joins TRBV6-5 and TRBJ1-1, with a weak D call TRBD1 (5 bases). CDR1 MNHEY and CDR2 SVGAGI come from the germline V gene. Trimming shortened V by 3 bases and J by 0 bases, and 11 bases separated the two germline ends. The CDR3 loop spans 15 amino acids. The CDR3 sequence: CASSYSDSLNTEAFF. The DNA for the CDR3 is TGTGCCAGCAGTTATTCAGACAGCCTGAACACTGAAGCTTTCTTT.

CDR3 nucleotide sequence: TGTGCCAGCAGTCTGGGACAGACCCTTAACTATGGCTACACCTTC. Its translation is CASSLGQTLNYGYTF. The chain has TRBV6-5 and TRBJ1-2; 7 bases map to TRBD1. The CDR3 has 15 residues. The V gene's germline CDR1 is MNHEY and CDR2 SVGAGI. V lost 5 bases, J lost 1 base, and 7 bases stayed unmatched.

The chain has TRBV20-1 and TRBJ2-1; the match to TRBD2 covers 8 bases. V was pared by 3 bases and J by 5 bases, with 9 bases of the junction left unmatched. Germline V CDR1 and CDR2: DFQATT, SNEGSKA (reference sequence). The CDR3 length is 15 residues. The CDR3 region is CSASPGGSYDNEQFF. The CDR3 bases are TGCAGTGCTAGTCCGGGGGGGTCCTATGACAATGAGCAGTTCTTC.

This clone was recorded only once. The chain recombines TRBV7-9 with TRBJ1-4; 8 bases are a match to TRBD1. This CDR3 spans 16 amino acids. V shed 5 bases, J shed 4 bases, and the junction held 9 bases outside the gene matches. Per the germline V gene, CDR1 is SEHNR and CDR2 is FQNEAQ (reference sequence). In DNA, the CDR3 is TGTGCCAGCAGCCCAATACAACAGGGGGTTAATGAAAAACTGTTTTTT. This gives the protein CASSPIQQGVNEKLFF.

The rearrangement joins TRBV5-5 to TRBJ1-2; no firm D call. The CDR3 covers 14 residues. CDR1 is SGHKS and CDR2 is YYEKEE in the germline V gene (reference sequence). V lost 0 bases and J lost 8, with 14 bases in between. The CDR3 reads CASSLGSEGLGYTF. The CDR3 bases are TGTGCCAGCAGCTTGGGCTCCGAGGGCCTGGGCTACACCTTC.

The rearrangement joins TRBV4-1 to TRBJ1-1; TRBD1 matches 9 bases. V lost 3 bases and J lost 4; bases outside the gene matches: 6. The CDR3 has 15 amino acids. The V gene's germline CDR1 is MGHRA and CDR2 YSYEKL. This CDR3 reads CASSQPGQGLTEAFF. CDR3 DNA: TGCGCCAGCAGCCAGCCGGGACAGGGACTCACTGAAGCTTTCTTT.

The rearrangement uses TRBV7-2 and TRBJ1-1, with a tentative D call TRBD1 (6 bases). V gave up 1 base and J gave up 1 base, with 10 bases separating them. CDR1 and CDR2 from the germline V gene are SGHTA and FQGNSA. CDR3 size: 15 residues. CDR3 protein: CASSLVAGANTEAFF. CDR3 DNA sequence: TGTGCCAGCAGCTTAGTGGCAGGGGCGAACACTGAAGCTTTCTTT.

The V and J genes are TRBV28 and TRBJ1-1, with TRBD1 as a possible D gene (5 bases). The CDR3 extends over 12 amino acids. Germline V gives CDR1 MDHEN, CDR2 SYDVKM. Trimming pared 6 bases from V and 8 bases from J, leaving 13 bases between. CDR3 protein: CASRSAGMEAFF. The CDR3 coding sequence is TGTGCCAGCAGGTCGGCAGGGATGGAAGCTTTCTTT.

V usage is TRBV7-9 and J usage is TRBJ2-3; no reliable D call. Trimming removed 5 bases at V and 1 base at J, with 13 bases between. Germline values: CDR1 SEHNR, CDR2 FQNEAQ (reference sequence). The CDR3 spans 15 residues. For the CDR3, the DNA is TGTGCCAGCAGCGCCCCCGGGTCGGGCACAGATACGCAGTATTTT. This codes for CASSAPGSGTDTQYF.

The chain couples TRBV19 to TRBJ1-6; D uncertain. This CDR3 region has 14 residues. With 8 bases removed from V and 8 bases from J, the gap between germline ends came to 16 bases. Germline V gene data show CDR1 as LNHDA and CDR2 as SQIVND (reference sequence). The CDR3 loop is CASSPGGSDSPLHF. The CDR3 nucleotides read TGTGCCAGTTCCCCGGGAGGGTCGGATTCACCCCTCCACTTT.

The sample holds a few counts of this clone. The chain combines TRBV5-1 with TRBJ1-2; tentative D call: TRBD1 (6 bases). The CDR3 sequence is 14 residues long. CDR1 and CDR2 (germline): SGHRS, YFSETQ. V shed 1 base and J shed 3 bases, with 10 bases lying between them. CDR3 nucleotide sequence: TGCGCCAGCAGCTTGCGGCGACAGGACTATGGCTACACCTTC. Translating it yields CASSLRRQDYGYTF.

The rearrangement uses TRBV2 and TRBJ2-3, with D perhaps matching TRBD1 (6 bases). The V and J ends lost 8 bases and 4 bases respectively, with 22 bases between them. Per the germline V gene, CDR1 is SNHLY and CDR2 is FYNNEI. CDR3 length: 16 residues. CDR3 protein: CASGQGRSGTSDTQYF. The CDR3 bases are TGTGCCAGCGGCCAGGGGCGGAGTGGGACCTCAGATACGCAGTATTTT.

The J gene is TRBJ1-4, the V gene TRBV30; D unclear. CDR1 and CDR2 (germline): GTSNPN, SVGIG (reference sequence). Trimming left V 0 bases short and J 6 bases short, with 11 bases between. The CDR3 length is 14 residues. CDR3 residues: CAWSVLGLYEKLFF. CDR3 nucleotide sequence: TGTGCCTGGAGTGTACTTGGACTTTATGAAAAACTGTTTTTT.

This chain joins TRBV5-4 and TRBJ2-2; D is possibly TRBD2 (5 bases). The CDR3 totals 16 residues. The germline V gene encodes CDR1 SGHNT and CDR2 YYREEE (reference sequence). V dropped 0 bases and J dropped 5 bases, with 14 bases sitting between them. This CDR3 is CASSLERGIGTGELFF. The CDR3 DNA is TGTGCCAGCAGCTTGGAACGGGGAATAGGGACCGGGGAGCTGTTTTTT.

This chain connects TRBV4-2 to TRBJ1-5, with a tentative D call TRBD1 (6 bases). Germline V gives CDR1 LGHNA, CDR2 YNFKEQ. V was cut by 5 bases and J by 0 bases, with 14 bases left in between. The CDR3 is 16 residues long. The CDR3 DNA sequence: TGTGCCAGCAGCGTAAGGGGGGGAGATAGCAATCAGCCCCAGCATTTT. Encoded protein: CASSVRGGDSNQPQHF.

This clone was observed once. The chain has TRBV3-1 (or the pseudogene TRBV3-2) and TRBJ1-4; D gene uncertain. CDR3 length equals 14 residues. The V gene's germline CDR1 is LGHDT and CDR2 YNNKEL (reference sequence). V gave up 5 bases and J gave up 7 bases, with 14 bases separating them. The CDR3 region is CASSYPAVREKLFF. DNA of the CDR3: TGTGCCAGCAGCTACCCGGCGGTACGTGAAAAACTGTTTTTT.

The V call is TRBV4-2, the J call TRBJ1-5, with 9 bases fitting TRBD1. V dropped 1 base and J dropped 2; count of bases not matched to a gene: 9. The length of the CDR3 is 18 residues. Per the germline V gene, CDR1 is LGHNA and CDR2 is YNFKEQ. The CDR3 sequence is CASSQGGTGWEGNQPQHF. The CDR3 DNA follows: TGTGCCAGCAGCCAAGGGGGGACAGGGTGGGAAGGCAATCAGCCCCAGCATTTT.

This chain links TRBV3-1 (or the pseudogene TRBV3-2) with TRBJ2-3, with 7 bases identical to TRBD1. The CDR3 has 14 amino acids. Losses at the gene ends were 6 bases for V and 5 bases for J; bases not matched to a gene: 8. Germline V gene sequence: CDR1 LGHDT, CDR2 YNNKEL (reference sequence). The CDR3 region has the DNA TGTGCCAGCAGTTGGGACAGCTACAGAGATACGCAGTATTTT. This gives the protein CASSWDSYRDTQYF.

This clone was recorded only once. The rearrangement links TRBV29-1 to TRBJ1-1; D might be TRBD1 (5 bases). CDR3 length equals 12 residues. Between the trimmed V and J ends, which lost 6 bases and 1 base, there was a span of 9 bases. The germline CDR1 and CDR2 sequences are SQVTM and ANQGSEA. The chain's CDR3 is CSVQTGNTEAFF. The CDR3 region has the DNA TGCAGCGTACAAACAGGGAACACTGAAGCTTTCTTT.

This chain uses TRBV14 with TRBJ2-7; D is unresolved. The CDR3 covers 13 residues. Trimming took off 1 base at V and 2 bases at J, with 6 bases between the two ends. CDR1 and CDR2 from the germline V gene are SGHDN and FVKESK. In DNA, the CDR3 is TGTGCCAGCAGCCAAGGGGCCGCCTACGAGCAGTACTTC. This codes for CASSQGAAYEQYF.

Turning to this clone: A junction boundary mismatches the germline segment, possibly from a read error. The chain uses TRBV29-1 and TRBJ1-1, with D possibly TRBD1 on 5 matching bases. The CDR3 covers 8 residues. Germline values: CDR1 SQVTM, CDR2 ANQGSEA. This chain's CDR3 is CSAQGAYF. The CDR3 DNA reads TGCAGCGCGCAGGGCGCCTACTTT.

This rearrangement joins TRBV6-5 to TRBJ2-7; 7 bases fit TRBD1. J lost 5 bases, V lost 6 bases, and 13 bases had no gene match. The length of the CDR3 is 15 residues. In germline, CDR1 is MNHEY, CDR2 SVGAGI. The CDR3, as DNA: TGTGCCAGCAGGCGAGAAGGGGGCAGGGGTAACGAGCAGTACTTC. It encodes CASRREGGRGNEQYF.

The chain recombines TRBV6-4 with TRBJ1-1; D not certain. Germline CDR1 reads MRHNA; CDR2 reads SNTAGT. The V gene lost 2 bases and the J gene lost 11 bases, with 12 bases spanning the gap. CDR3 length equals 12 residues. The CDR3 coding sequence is TGTGCCAGCAGTGACCGTAGCGGCGAGGCTTTCTTT. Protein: CASSDRSGEAFF.

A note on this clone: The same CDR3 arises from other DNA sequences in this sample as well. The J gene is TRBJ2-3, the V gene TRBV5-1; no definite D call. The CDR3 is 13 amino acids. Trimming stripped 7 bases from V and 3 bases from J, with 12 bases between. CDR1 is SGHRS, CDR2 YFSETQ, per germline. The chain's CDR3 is CASSGSSTDTQYF. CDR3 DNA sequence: TGCGCCAGCTCTGGCAGTTCAACAGATACGCAGTATTTT.

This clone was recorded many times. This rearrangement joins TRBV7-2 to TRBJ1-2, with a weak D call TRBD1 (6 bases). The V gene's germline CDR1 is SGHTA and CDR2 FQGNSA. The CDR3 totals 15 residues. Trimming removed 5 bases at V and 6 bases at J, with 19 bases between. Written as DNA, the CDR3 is TGTGCCAGCAGCCCGCGTGCAGGGGCAGGACATGGCTACACCTTC. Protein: CASSPRAGAGHGYTF. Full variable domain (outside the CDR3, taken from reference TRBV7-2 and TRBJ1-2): GAGVSQSPSNKVTEKGKDVELRCDPISGHTALYWYRQSLGQGLEFLIYFQGNSAPDKSGLPSDRFSAERTGGSVSTLTIQRTQQEDSAVYLCASSPRAGAGHGYTFGSGTRLTVV.

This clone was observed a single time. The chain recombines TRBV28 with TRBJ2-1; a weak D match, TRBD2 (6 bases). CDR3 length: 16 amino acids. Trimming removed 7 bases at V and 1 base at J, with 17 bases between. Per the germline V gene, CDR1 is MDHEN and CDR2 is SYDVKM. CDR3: CASTSSGGGSYNEQFF. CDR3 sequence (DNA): TGTGCCAGCACCTCCTCCGGGGGAGGATCCTACAATGAGCAGTTCTTC. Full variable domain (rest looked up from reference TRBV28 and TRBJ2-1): DVKVTQSSRYLVKRTGEKVFLECVQDMDHENMFWYRQDPGLGLRLIYFSYDVKMKEKGDIPEGYSVSREKKERFSLILESASTNQTSMYLCASTSSGGGSYNEQFFGPGTRLTVL.

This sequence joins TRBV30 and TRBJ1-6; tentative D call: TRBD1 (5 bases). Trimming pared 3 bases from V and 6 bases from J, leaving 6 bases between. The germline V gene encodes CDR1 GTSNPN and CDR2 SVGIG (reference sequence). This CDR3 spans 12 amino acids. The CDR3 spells CAWRDSNSPLHF. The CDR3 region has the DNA TGTGCCTGGAGAGACAGTAATTCACCCCTCCACTTT.

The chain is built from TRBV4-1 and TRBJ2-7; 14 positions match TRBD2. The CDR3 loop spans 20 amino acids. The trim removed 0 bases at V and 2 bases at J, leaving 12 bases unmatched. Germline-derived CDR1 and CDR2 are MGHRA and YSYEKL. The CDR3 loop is CASSQDRGTSGGRRPYEQYF. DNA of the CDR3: TGCGCCAGCAGCCAAGATAGGGGGACTAGCGGGGGCCGTCGCCCCTACGAGCAGTACTTC.

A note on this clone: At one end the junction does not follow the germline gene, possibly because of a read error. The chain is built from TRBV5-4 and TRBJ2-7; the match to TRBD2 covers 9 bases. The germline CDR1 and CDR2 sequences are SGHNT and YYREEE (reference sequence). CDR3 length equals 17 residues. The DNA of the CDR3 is TGTGCCAGCAGCACACCGGGACAACTAGCGGGTTCCTCCGAGCAGTACTTC. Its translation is CASSTPGQLAGSSEQYF.

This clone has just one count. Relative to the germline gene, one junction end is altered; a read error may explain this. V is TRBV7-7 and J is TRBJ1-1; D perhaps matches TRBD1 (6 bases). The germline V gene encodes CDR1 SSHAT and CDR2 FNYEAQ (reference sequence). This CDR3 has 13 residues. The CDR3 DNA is TGTGCTAGCAGCTTAAATCTGGGGGGGCAAGCTTTCTTT. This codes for CASSLNLGGQAFF.

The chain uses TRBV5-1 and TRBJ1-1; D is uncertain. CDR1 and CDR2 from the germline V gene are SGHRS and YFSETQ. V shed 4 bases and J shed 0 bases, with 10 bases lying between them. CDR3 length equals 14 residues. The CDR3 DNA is TGCGCCAGCAGCCCCGACGGGGTGAACACTGAAGCTTTCTTT. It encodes CASSPDGVNTEAFF.